This TCR beta chain was documented in a study of blood T cell repertoires in COVID-19. About the research overall: T cells, B-cell-depleted T cells, or PBMCs supplied cDNA or gDNA.

Libraries were prepared by immunoSEQ multiplex PCR; TCRdb keeps only in-frame clonotypes and omits some of them. The sample records 35,000 to 45,000 clones, roughly 87% being singletons. Germline assignment: CDR1 SGHKS and CDR2 YYEKEE (reference sequence). After removal of 4 bases from V and 5 bases from J, the junction contained 2 bases not matched to a gene. The CDR3 is 13 residues long. J is TRBJ1-5 and V is TRBV5-5; 8 bases line up with TRBD1. The TCR was taken from a human donor in a cohort sampled during active COVID-19. The sample comprised peripheral blood. The CDR3 here is CASSAGGHQPQHF. In DNA, the CDR3 is TGTGCCAGCAGCGCAGGGGGCCATCAGCCCCAGCATTTT.